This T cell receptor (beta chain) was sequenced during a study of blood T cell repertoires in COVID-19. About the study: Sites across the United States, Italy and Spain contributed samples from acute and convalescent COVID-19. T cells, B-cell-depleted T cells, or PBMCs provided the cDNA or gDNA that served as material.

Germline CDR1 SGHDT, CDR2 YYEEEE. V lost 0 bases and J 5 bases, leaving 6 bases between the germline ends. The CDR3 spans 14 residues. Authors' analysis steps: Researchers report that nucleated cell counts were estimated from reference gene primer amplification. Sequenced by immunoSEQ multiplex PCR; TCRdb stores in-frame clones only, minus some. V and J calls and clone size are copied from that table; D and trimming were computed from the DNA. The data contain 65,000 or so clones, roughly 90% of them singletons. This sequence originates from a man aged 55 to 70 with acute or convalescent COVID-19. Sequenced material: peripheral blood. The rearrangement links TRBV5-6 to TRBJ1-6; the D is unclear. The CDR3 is CASSLGVDNSPLHF. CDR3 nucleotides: TGTGCCAGCAGCTTGGGCGTCGATAATTCACCCCTCCACTTT.